This record concerns one T cell receptor beta chain sequence. This clonotype was observed a few times. Its cognate antigen has yet to be identified. One base away there is no much larger clone; base qualities are not given. This sample is part of a study of tumor and adjacent non-tumor tissue in lung cancer listed by TCRdb under 2018. Turning to the overall study: The cohort included more than nine adenocarcinoma, a couple of squamous cell carcinoma and 1 small cell lung cancer patients. The study compared bulk TCRbeta repertoires between lung tumor tissue and matched distant non-tumor lung tissue from over 13 lung cancer patients. Ages among the approximately 15 patients ranged from about 31 to 85 years, there were approximately ten men and 5 women, and disease was at TNM stage I to III. Sequencing generated a total of 125,075,908 productive TCRbeta reads, averaging about 4.17 million reads per sample. TCRbeta CDR3 sequencing was performed on a few dozen paired specimens, with one tumor sample and one normal lung sample collected per patient.

Bulk unsorted tissue served as the source for RNA extraction, and RNA quality was assessed using a NanoDrop ND-1000 and an Agilent 2100. Donors were newly diagnosed lung cancer patients admitted for thoracic surgery in China between August and November 2014, without prior chemotherapy. Patients who had received previous radiotherapy or chemotherapy, or who had another concurrent cancer, were excluded from the study. Pieces of surgical tissue measuring roughly 1-2.1 cm3 were kept in RNAlater solution and held at -80 degrees C until needed. Here V drops 4 bases and J drops 10 bases, and the junction holds 17 bases not matched to any gene. From its cysteine to its phenylalanine, the CDR3 spans 16 amino acids. Of all the DNA, just the CDR3 is kept, 48 bases in frame from base 1. CDR1 and CDR2 are drawn from the germline V gene: MNHEY, SVGAGI. Library preparation used multiplex PCR. The sequencing machine was an Illumina HiSeq 2500. TCRbeta libraries were constructed through three rounds of nested PCR with primers (Table S4) according to protocols modified from ARM-PCR. Before sequencing, PCR products of 200-500 bp were cut from the gel and purified using the QIAquick gel extraction kit. In the source study's methods: Reads were cleaned using Trimmomatic, were merged into complete CDR3 sequences using FLASH, and were assigned to V(D)J germline segments using MiTCR. Clonal diversity was computed as the inverse Simpson's index with VDJtools. A read counted as productive if the sequence was in-frame and lacked a premature stop codon. The raw public data were reprocessed by TCRdb itself: fastp quality trimming at Q25, MiXCR clonotype calling, in-frame beta chains only. When rows share a CDR3 protein, they turn into one entry using the most common DNA and genes. The V and J calls were not made by the authors but by TCRdb's processing. The sample contains tens of thousands of distinct CDR3 sequences, about 70% of them found a single time. The ten largest clones capture 15% to 20% of the sample.

Overall study results and their limits: A significantly larger cumulative share of the repertoire was made up by the top 100 clones in normal lung than in tumor tissue. Neither the sequencing platform nor unique molecular identifiers are mentioned in the methods. Because peripheral blood was not sequenced, the blood TCRbeta repertoires of the lung cancer patients in the study went unexamined. TCR diversity was significantly higher in younger patients, and higher tumor TCR diversity was associated with shorter overall and disease-free survival. Significantly higher TCR diversity (inverse Simpson) was observed in tumor tissue than in normal lung tissue (about 410 vs 180, P = 0.0075, Mann-Whitney U test). The cohort had only about 15 patients, and the authors noted that larger samples and more detailed clinical data are needed.

This sequence originates from a man aged 55 to 70 with non-small cell lung cancer. The specimen sequenced was lung tumor tissue. The chain joins TRBV6-5 to TRBJ1-2; 8 central bases correspond to TRBD1. The base sequence is TGTGCCAGCAGTTTCATGGGACAGGATCTACTTGATGACTACACCTTC. This codes for CASSFMGQDLLDDYTF.